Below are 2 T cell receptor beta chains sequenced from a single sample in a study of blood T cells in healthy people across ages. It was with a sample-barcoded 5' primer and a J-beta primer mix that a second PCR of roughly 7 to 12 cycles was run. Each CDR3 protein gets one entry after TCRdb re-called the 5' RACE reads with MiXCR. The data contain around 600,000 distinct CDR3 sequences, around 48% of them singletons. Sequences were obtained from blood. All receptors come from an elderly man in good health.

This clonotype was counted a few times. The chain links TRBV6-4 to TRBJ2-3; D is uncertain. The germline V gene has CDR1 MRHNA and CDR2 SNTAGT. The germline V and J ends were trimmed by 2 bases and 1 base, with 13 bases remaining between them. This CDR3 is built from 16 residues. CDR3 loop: CASSDGSGPGTDTQYF. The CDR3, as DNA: TGTGCCAGCAGTGACGGATCGGGTCCGGGCACAGATACGCAGTATTTT.

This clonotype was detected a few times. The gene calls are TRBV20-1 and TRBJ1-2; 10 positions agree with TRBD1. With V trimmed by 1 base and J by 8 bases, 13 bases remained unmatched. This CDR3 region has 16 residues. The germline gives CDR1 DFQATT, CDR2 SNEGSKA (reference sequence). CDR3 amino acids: CSARGGQGLGFRGYTF. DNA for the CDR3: TGCAGTGCTAGAGGGGGACAGGGGCTGGGTTTTAGAGGCTACACCTTC.